This T cell receptor beta chain was sequenced for a study of OX40 agonist ivuxolimab in advanced cancers. Study context: Partial responses were achieved by three patients, one with hepatocellular carcinoma and two with cutaneous melanoma.

This CDR3 comprises 20 residues. Germline-derived CDR1 and CDR2 are GTSNPN and SVGIG (reference sequence). Trimming pared 4 bases from V and 3 bases from J, leaving 33 bases between. Sequenced by immunoSEQ multiplex PCR; TCRdb stores in-frame clones only, minus some. The sample lists roughly 92,000 clones, less than 95% occurring once. The cohort excluded patients with autoimmune disease history or systemic immunosuppression. Here the sequenced sample was CD4+ or CD8+ T cells sorted from blood, taken in a trial of the OX40 agonist ivuxolimab. The genes are TRBV30 and TRBJ2-5; D tentatively reads TRBD1 or TRBD2 (6 bases each). The clonotype originates from an adult with an advanced solid tumor such as melanoma, head and neck, liver or kidney cancer. The CDR3 DNA reads TGTGCCTGGAAGGGGCCACGCGTGGGGGGCGGCAGCGGCCAAAAAGAGACCCAGTACTTC. Encoded protein: CAWKGPRVGGGSGQKETQYF.